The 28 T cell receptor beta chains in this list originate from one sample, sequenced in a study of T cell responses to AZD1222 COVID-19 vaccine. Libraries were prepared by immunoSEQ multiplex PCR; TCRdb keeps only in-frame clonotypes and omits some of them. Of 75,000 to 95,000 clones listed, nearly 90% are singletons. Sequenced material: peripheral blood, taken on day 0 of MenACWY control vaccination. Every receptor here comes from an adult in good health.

CDR3 sequence reads: CASNPRDAGMNTEAFF. The CDR3 nucleotides read TGTGCCAGTAACCCGCGGGACGCAGGCATGAACACTGAAGCTTTCTTT. The genes are TRBV19 and TRBJ1-1; D might be TRBD1 (5 bases). This CDR3 is built from 16 residues. Trimming pared 7 bases from V and 0 bases from J, leaving 18 bases between. CDR1 is LNHDA and CDR2 is SQIVND in the germline V gene (reference sequence).

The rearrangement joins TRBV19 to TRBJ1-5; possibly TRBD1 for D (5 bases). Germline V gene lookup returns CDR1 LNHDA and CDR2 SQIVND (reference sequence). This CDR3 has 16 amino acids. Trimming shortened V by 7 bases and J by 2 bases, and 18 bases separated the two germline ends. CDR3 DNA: TGTGCCAGTAACTCGGGGCAGGGTTGGGGCAATCAGCCCCAGCATTTT. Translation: CASNSGQGWGNQPQHF.

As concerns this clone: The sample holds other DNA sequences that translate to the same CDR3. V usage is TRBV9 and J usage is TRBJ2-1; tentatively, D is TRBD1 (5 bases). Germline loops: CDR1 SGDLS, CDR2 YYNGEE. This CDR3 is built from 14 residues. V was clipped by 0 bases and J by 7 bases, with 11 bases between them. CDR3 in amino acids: CASSVGTAGNEQFF. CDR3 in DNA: TGTGCCAGCAGCGTAGGTACAGCAGGGAATGAGCAGTTCTTC.

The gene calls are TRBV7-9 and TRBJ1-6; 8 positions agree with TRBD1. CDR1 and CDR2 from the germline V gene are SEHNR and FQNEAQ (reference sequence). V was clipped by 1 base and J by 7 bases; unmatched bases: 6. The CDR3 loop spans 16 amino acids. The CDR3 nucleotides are TGTGCCAGCAGCTTAGGGACAGGGCGGACGAATTCACCCCTCCACTTT. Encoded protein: CASSLGTGRTNSPLHF.

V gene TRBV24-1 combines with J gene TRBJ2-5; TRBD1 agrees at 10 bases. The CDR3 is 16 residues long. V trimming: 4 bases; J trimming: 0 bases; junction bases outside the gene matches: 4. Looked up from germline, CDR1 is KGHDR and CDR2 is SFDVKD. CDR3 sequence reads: CATSDLGTGDQETQYF. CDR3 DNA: TGTGCCACCAGTGACCTCGGGACAGGGGACCAAGAGACCCAGTACTTC.

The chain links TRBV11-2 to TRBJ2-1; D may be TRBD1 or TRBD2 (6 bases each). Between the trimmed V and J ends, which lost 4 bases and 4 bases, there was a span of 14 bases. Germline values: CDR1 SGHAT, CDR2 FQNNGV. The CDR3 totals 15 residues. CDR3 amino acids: CASSSPRGLYNEQFF. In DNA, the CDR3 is TGTGCCAGCAGCTCTCCCCGGGGGCTATACAATGAGCAGTTCTTC.

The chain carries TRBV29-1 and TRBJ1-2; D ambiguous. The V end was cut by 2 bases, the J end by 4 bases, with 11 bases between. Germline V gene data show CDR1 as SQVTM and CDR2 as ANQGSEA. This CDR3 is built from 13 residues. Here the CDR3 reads CSVEMGLGYGYTF. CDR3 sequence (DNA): TGCAGCGTTGAAATGGGGTTGGGCTATGGCTACACCTTC.

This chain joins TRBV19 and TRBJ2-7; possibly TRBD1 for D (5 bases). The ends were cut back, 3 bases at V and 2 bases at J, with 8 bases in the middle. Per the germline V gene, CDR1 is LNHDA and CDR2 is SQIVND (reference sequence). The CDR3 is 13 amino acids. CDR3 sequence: CASSIDSTYEQYF. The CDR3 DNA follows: TGTGCCAGTAGTATCGACAGCACCTACGAGCAGTACTTC.

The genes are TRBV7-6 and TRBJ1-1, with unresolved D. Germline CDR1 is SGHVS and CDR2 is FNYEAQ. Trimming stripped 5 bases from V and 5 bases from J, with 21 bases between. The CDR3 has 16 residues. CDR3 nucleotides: TGTGCCAGCAGCCCTCAAATTAGAGTAGGGTATACTGAAGCTTTCTTT. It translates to CASSPQIRVGYTEAFF.

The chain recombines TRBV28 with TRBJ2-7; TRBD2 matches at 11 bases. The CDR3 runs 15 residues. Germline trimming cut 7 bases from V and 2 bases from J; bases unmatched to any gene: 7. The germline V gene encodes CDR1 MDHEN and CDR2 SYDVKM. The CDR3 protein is CASTGASGGTYEQYF. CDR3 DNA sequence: TGTGCCAGCACCGGGGCTAGCGGGGGGACCTACGAGCAGTACTTC.

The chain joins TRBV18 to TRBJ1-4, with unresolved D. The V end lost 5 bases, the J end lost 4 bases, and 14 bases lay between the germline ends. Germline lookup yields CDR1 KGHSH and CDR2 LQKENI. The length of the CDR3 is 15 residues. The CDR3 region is CASSRRTASNEKLFF. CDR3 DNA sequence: TGTGCCAGCTCAAGGCGGACGGCCAGTAATGAAAAACTGTTTTTT.

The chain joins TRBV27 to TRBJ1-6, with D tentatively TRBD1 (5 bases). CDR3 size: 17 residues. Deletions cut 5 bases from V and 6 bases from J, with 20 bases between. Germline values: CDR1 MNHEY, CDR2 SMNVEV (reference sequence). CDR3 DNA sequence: TGTGCCAGCAGTCCTATTGAGCGGCGGGGCGTTAATTCACCCCTCCACTTT. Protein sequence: CASSPIERRGVNSPLHF.

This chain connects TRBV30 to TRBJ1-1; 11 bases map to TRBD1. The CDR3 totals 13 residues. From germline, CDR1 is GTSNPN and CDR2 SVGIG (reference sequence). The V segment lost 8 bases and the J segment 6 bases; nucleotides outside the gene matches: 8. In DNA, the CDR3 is TGTGCCCGCCGGGGACAGGGGGGTGCTGAAGCTTTCTTT. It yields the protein CARRGQGGAEAFF.

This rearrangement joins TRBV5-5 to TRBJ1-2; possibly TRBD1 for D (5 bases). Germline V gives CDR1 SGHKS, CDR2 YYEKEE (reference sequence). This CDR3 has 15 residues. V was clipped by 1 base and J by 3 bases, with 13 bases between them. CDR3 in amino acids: CASSLSGTLDYGYTF. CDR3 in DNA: TGTGCCAGCAGCTTGTCAGGGACCCTGGACTATGGCTACACCTTC.

In DNA form, the CDR3 reads TGTGCCAGCAGCAAAGCGCTTCAGGACAGGGGCCTCTCCTATAATTCACCCCTCCACTTT. Protein sequence: CASSKALQDRGLSYNSPLHF. V is TRBV21-1 and J is TRBJ1-6; the table's D call, TRBD1, has no DNA check behind it. TRBV21-1 is given as a pseudogene. The CDR3 has 20 residues.

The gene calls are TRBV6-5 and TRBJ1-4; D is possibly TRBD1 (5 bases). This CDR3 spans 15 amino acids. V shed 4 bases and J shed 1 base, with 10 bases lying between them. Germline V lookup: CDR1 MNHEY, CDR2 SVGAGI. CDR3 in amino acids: CASSFQGQTNEKLFF. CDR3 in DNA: TGTGCCAGCAGTTTCCAGGGTCAAACTAATGAAAAACTGTTTTTT.

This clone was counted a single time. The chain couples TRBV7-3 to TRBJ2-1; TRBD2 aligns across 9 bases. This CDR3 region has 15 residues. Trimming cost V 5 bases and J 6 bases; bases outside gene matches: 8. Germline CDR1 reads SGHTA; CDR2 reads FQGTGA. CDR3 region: CASSVSSGAPNEQFF. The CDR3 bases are TGTGCCAGCAGCGTTTCTAGCGGGGCCCCCAATGAGCAGTTCTTC.

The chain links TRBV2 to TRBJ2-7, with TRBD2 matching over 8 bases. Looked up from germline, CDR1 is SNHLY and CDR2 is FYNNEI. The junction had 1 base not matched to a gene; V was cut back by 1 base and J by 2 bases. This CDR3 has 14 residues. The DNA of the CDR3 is TGTGCCAGCAGTGAAGGCGGGGGGCCCTACGAGCAGTACTTC. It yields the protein CASSEGGGPYEQYF. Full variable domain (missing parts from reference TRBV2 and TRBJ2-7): EPEVTQTPSHQVTQMGQEVILRCVPISNHLYFYWYRQILGQKVEFLVSFYNNEISEKSEIFDDQFSVERPDGSNFTLKIRSTKLEDSAMYFCASSEGGGPYEQYFGPGTRLTVT.

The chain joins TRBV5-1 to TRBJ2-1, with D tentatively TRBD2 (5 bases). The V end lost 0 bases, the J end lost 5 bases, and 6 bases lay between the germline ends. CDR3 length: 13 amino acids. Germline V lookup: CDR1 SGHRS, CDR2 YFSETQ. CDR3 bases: TGCGCCAGCAGCTTGGCCGGGAACAATGAGCAGTTCTTC. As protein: CASSLAGNNEQFF.

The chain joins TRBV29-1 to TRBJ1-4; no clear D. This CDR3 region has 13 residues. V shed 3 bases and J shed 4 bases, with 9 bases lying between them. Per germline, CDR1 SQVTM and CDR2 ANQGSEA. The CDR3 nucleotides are TGCAGCGTTGATTCGGGGTTTAATGAAAAACTGTTTTTT. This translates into CSVDSGFNEKLFF.

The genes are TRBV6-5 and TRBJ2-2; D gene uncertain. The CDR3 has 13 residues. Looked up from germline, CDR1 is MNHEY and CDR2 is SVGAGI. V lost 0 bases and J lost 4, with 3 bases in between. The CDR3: CASSYSSTGELFF. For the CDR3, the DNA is TGTGCCAGCAGTTACTCGAGCACCGGGGAGCTGTTTTTT.

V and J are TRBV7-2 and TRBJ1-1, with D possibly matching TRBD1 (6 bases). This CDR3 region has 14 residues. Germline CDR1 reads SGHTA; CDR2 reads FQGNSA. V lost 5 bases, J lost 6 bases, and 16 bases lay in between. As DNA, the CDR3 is TGTGCCAGCAGCGCTCAGGGGTGGGGCGCTGAAGCTTTCTTT. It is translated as CASSAQGWGAEAFF.

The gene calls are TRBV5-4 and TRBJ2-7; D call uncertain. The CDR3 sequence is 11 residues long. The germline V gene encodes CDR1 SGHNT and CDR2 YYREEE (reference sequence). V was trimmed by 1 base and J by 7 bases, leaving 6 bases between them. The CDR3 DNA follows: TGTGCCAGCAGCTTGTTAAGTGAGCAGTACTTC. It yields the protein CASSLLSEQYF.

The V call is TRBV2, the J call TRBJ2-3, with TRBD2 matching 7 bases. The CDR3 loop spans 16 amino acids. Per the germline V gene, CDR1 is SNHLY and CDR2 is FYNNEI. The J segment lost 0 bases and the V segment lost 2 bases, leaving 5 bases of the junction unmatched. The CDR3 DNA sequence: TGTGCCAGCAGTGAAAGGCCTAGCGGTAGCACAGATACGCAGTATTTT. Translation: CASSERPSGSTDTQYF.

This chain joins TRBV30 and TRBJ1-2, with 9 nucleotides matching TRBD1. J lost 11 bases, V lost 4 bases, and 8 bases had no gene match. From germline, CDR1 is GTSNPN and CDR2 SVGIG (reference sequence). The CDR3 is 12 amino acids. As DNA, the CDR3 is TGTGCCTGGATCGGACAGGGGTTTGGGTACACCTTC. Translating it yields CAWIGQGFGYTF. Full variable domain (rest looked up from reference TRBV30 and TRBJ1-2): SQTIHQWPATLVQPVGSPLSLECTVEGTSNPNLYWYRQAAGRGLQLLFYSVGIGQISSEVPQNLSASRPQDRQFILSSKKLLLSDSGFYLCAWIGQGFGYTFGSGTRLTVV.

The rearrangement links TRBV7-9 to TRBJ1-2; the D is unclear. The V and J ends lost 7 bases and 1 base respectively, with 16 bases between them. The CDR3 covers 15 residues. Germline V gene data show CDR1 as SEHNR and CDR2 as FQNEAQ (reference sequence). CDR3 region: CASTRGQRNNYGYTF. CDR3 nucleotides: TGTGCCAGCACCCGCGGTCAGCGAAATAACTATGGCTACACCTTC.

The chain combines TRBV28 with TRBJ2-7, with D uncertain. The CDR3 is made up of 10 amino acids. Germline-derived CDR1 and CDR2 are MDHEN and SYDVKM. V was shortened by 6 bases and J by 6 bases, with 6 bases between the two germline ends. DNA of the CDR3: TGTGCCAGCAGCCATATCGAGCAGTACTTC. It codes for CASSHIEQYF. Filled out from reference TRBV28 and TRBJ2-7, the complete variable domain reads DVKVTQSSRYLVKRTGEKVFLECVQDMDHENMFWYRQDPGLGLRLIYFSYDVKMKEKGDIPEGYSVSREKKERFSLILESASTNQTSMYLCASSHIEQYFGPGTRLTVT.

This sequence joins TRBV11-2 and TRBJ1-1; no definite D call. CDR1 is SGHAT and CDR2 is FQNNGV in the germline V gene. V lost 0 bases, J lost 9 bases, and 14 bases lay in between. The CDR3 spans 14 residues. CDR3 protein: CASSLDRTATQAFF. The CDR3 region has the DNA TGTGCCAGCAGCTTAGATCGAACAGCAACCCAAGCTTTCTTT.